The 7 T cell receptor beta chains below all came from one sample that was sequenced in a study of tumor-infiltrating lymphocytes in primary liver carcinoma. RNA and DNA were co-extracted from about 19-30 mg of unsorted bulk tissue. Starting material of 400 to 600 ng total RNA yielded TCR beta cDNA via a constant-region primer. Three nested multiplex PCR rounds of slightly modified ARM-PCR generated TCR beta libraries. A C-beta reverse primer and TRBV1-TRBV30 forward primers served in each of the first two PCR rounds, at ten to eleven cycles apiece. One entry per CDR3 protein, called by TCRdb with MiXCR from the multiplex PCR reads. The table has roughly 100,000 distinct CDR3 sequences, 80% to 85% seen once. The sequencing input was liver tumor tissue from sampling region 3. Subset noted: tumor region T3, left-lateral pole. The receptors stem from a man aged 40-49 years with primary liver carcinoma and hepatitis B virus infection.

This clonotype was detected ten times or more. This rearrangement joins TRBV2 to TRBJ2-7; D unresolved. Germline CDR1 and CDR2: SNHLY and FYNNEI. This CDR3 spans 14 amino acids. The V end was cut by 6 bases, the J end by 0 bases, with 12 bases between. The CDR3, as DNA: TGTGCCAGCAGATCCTCGGGTACCTCCTACGAGCAGTACTTC. Protein: CASRSSGTSYEQYF.

CDR3 sequence: CASTRGSTDTQYF. The CDR3 region has the DNA TGTGCCAGTACCAGAGGGAGCACAGATACGCAGTATTTT. The chain recombines TRBV6-6 with TRBJ2-3; a weak D match, TRBD2 (5 bases). The CDR3 runs to 13 residues. CDR1 is MNHNY, CDR2 SVGAGI, per germline (reference sequence). Trimming took off 9 bases at V and 0 bases at J, with 10 bases between the two ends.

On this clonotype: A read error may produce the germline difference seen at one junction end. The rearrangement links TRBV6-5 to TRBJ2-1, with D possibly matching TRBD2 (5 bases). CDR3 length equals 16 residues. Germline CDR1 is MNHEY and CDR2 is SVGAGI. In DNA, the CDR3 is TGTGCCAGCAGTTACTCTGACGTGGGAGTGCGGAATGAGCAGCTCTTC. Protein sequence: CASSYSDVGVRNEQLF.

The genes are TRBV30 and TRBJ2-1, with D tentatively TRBD2 (6 bases). V was trimmed by 8 bases and J by 15 bases, leaving 14 bases between them. The germline CDR1 and CDR2 sequences are GTSNPN and SVGIG (reference sequence). The CDR3 is 9 residues long. Here the CDR3 reads CAAGRKLFF. CDR3 coding DNA: TGTGCCGCGGGGCGAAAGCTGTTCTTC. The variable domain in full, with the rest retrieved from reference TRBV30 and TRBJ2-1, is SQTIHQWPATLVQPVGSPLSLECTVEGTSNPNLYWYRQAAGRGLQLLFYSVGIGQISSEVPQNLSASRPQDRQFILSSKKLLLSDSGFYLCAAGRKLFFGPGTRLTVL.

There are many counts of this clonotype. The V gene is TRBV4-3, the J gene TRBJ2-2; maybe TRBD1 (5 bases). V was trimmed by 2 bases and J by 0 bases, leaving 16 bases between them. The CDR3 runs to 18 residues. Germline loops: CDR1 LGHNA, CDR2 YSLEER. The CDR3 DNA is TGCGCCAGCAGCCAAACCACTGGCGGACATACGAACACCGGGGAGCTGTTTTTT. It is translated as CASSQTTGGHTNTGELFF.

V and J are TRBV29-1 and TRBJ2-5, with 12 bases lining up with TRBD2. The CDR3 totals 16 residues. The germline gives CDR1 SQVTM, CDR2 ANQGSEA. V was pared by 7 bases and J by 4 bases, with 13 bases of the junction left unmatched. The CDR3: CSAYITPGLAGETQYF. Here the CDR3 DNA reads TGCAGCGCCTACATAACTCCGGGACTAGCGGGAGAGACCCAGTACTTC.

The rearrangement links TRBV12-3 or TRBV12-4 to TRBJ2-2, with D perhaps matching TRBD2 (7 bases). This CDR3 spans 16 amino acids. The V and J ends lost 3 bases and 7 bases respectively, with 18 bases between them. CDR3 sequence: CASSFGGAVSIGELFF. The CDR3 nucleotides read TGTGCCAGCAGTTTTGGGGGGGCAGTAAGTATCGGGGAGCTGTTTTTT.